A selection of T cell receptor beta chains follows, all from one sample in a study of beta chain features in type 1 diabetes. TCRdb's copy holds only in-frame clones and misses some; the assay was immunoSEQ multiplex PCR. There are some 700,000 clones in the sample; about an eighth occur only once, and roughly 0.022% lies in the top ten. The specimen sequenced was naive CD4+ T cells from blood. The receptors originated from a man aged 18 to 30 with type 1 diabetes. The CDR3 runs from the conserved cysteine through the conserved F or W. The D gene is left open where the match is weak. Size is stated for part of the rows, as once, few or many counts, or as a class when the clone is expanded.

d_gene,j_gene,v_gene,abundance,CDR3nt,CDR3aa
-,TRBJ1-2,TRBV10-3,few,TGTGCCATCAGTGAGGAGGCCGCTGGCTACACCTTC,CAISEEAAGYTF
TRBD1,TRBJ1-2,TRBV18,-,TGTGCCAGCTCACCACCGTTTAAGGACAGGGTTAATGGCTACACCTTC,CASSPPFKDRVNGYTF
TRBD1,TRBJ2-1,TRBV5-1,-,TGCGCCAGCAGCTCCGCCACAGGGGCTCTTTACAATGAGCAGTTCTTC,CASSSATGALYNEQFF
TRBD2,TRBJ2-3,TRBV5-4,few,TGTGCCAGCAGCCCGCGGGGGGTATTGGGCACAGATACGCAGTATTTT,CASSPRGVLGTDTQYF
-,TRBJ2-7,TRBV2,few,TGTGCCAGCAGGGGGGAAGGGCTCGAGCAGTACTTC,CASRGEGLEQYF
-,TRBJ2-3,TRBV5-6,-,TGTGCCAGCAGCTTGGCGACAGGTCACTCCACTAGCACAGATACGCAGTATTTT,CASSLATGHSTSTDTQYF
-,TRBJ1-2,TRBV10-3,few,TGTGCCATAACCGGAGATAACTATGGCTACACCTTC,CAITGDNYGYTF
-,TRBJ1-2,TRBV18,few,TGTGCCAGCTCCCCGGCCAAGTTCGGGTTTAGCTATGGCTACACCTTC,CASSPAKFGFSYGYTF
-,TRBJ2-1,TRBV2,few,TGTGCCAGCAGCGCCGGGACGGCTAGCCGAAGTGAGCAGTTCTTC,CASSAGTASRSEQFF
-,TRBJ1-1,TRBV30,few,TGTGCCTGGAGTGTCGGGGGAGAAGCTTTCTTT,CAWSVGGEAFF
-,TRBJ2-1,TRBV6-1,-,TGTGCCAGCAGTGAAGACCCCCTTCCCGGCTCCTACAATGAGCAGTTCTTC,CASSEDPLPGSYNEQFF
TRBD2,TRBJ2-3,TRBV30,few,TGTGCCTGGAGTGGGGGAGGGGATACGCAGTATTTT,CAWSGGGDTQYF
TRBD2,TRBJ2-3,TRBV27,few,TGTGCCAGCAGTTTCCTGGGGCTAGCGGGGGCCACAGATACGCAGTATTTT,CASSFLGLAGATDTQYF
-,TRBJ2-5,TRBV25-1,-,TGTGCCAGCAGTGATGGTTCCAGGGGCCAAGAGACCCAGTACTTC,CASSDGSRGQETQYF
-,TRBJ2-7,TRBV28,few,TGTGCCAGCAGTTCGTGGGTAGGCATCTCCTACGAGCAGTACTTC,CASSSWVGISYEQYF
TRBD1,TRBJ2-7,TRBV6-1,once,TGTGCCACTCAGTCCGGGACAGGGGGCAACGAGCAGTACTTC,CATQSGTGGNEQYF
-,TRBJ1-1,TRBV5-1,-,TGCGCCAGCAGCTTGGCCGAGGCAGGGGATCGAGCTTTCTTT,CASSLAEAGDRAFF
-,TRBJ1-1,TRBV7-3,-,TGTGCCAGCAGCTTACAGGGGATGAACACTGAAGCTTTCTTT,CASSLQGMNTEAFF
-,TRBJ1-2,TRBV18,few,TGTGCCAGCTCACCTGGTCCCACAAGGGACTATGGCTACACCTTC,CASSPGPTRDYGYTF
-,TRBJ2-1,TRBV11-2,-,TGTGCCAGCAGCTTAGGGGCGCCTGGGAGCCCTTACAATGAGCAGTTCTTC,CASSLGAPGSPYNEQFF
-,TRBJ2-7,TRBV7-9,-,TGTGCCAGCAGCGGAGGATCCATTTCCGGGACACACACCTACGAGCAGTACTTC,CASSGGSISGTHTYEQYF
TRBD1,TRBJ2-2,TRBV29-1,-,TGCAGCGCGATGGGGACAGGATACACCGGGGAGCTGTTTTTT,CSAMGTGYTGELFF
-,TRBJ1-1,TRBV30,-,TGTGCCTGGACACCGTACCAATCCCCCACTGAAGCTTTCTTT,CAWTPYQSPTEAFF
-,TRBJ1-2,TRBV4-2,-,TGTGCCAGCAGCCAATCTCTGACAGCTTCGCAATCTAACTATGGCTACACCTTC,CASSQSLTASQSNYGYTF
-,TRBJ1-6,TRBV5-1,few,TGCGCCAGCAGCCTCAGGGCCAGGGCGAATTCACCCCTCCACTTT,CASSLRARANSPLHF
-,TRBJ1-5,TRBV15,few,TGTGCCACCAGCTCAGGGGAGAATTGGGATCAGCCCCAGCATTTT,CATSSGENWDQPQHF
-,TRBJ2-1,TRBV5-1,-,TGCGCCAGCAGCTTGTTGAGCGGAACCCTCGGGGAGCAGTTCTTC,CASSLLSGTLGEQFF